Below, 14 T cell receptor beta chains from the same sample are listed, as sequenced in a study of blood T cells in healthy people across ages. Primers used in a second PCR of roughly 7 to 11 cycles were a sample-barcoded 5' primer and a J-beta primer mix. TCRdb passed the 5' RACE reads through MiXCR, listing each CDR3 protein once. The data hold about 730,000 distinct CDR3 sequences, with 40% to 45% observed a single time. What was sequenced was blood. The receptor source for this set is a woman aged 55-69 years in good health.

V usage is TRBV18 and J usage is TRBJ2-1; D possibly corresponds to TRBD2 (5 bases). Germline V gene data show CDR1 as KGHSH and CDR2 as LQKENI. This CDR3 contains 16 residues. With 2 bases removed from V and 6 bases from J, the gap between germline ends came to 17 bases. CDR3 nucleotide sequence: TGTGCCAGCTCACCAAGGCGAGGACTCAGTCGCAATGAGCAGTTCTTC. Its protein product is CASSPRRGLSRNEQFF.

V and J are TRBV6-2 or TRBV6-3 and TRBJ1-1; D might be TRBD1 (5 bases). This CDR3 is built from 14 residues. V lost 3 bases to trimming and J lost 1 base, with 9 bases between them. CDR1 is MNHEY, CDR2 SVGEGT, per germline. The CDR3 here is CASSYGTGNTEAFF. The CDR3 DNA is TGTGCCAGCAGTTATGGTACAGGGAACACTGAAGCTTTCTTT.

Note on this clonotype: One junction end disagrees with the germline gene, perhaps due to a read error. The chain combines TRBV6-8 with TRBJ2-3; D is ambiguous. This CDR3 spans 15 amino acids. The germline gives CDR1 MNHGY, CDR2 SAAAGT. The CDR3 region is CASSLYRIRTDTRYF. The CDR3 DNA reads TGTGCCAGCAGTTTATATCGGATACGCACAGATACGCGGTATTTT.

This clonotype is deemed medium-sized (0.01 to 0.1%). The chain combines TRBV27 with TRBJ2-3; D possibly uses TRBD1 or TRBD2 (5 bases each). This CDR3 spans 16 amino acids. The V and J ends lost 5 bases and 0 bases respectively, with 15 bases between them. Germline CDR1 and CDR2: MNHEY and SMNVEV (reference sequence). The CDR3 region is CASSPGGGPSTDTQYF. The CDR3 nucleotides are TGTGCCAGCAGTCCCGGTGGGGGACCTAGCACAGATACGCAGTATTTT.

The J gene is TRBJ2-7, the V gene TRBV5-1; the match to TRBD1 covers 9 bases. V lost 3 bases, J lost 5 bases, and 9 bases stayed unmatched. The CDR3 consists of 15 residues. The germline gives CDR1 SGHRS, CDR2 YFSETQ. This CDR3 reads CASSYSGTGSNEQYF. Here the CDR3 DNA reads TGCGCCAGCAGCTACTCCGGGACAGGGTCTAACGAGCAGTACTTC.

This clonotype occurred a few times. A much more abundant neighbour one base away suggests this may be a read error. This chain uses TRBV7-6 with TRBJ2-5; TRBD2 aligns across 8 bases. The J segment lost 11 bases and the V segment lost 0 bases, leaving 11 bases of the junction unmatched. The CDR3 contains 15 residues. CDR1 SGHVS and CDR2 FNYEAQ come from the germline V gene. CDR3: CASSLARTSLNEQYF. As DNA, the CDR3 is TGTGCCAGCAGCTTAGCTAGGACTAGCTTAAATGAGCAGTACTTC.

The rearrangement uses TRBV6-1 and TRBJ2-7; 15 bases agree with TRBD2. Per germline, CDR1 MNHNS and CDR2 SASEGT. The CDR3 covers 18 residues. After removal of 6 bases from V and 2 bases from J, the junction contained 11 bases not matched to a gene. The CDR3 loop is CASRNWGLAGGSTYEQYF. CDR3 nucleotide sequence: TGTGCCAGCAGAAATTGGGGACTAGCGGGAGGCTCCACCTACGAGCAGTACTTC.

This clonotype has a handful of counts. The chain recombines TRBV7-3 with TRBJ2-1, with D unresolved. The CDR3 has 16 residues. Germline lookup yields CDR1 SGHTA and CDR2 FQGTGA. Trimming removed 0 bases at V and 5 bases at J, with 14 bases between. The CDR3 DNA follows: TGTGCCAGCAGCTTAACGTTTGGGCAACTGGACAATGAGCAGTTCTTC. Its translation is CASSLTFGQLDNEQFF.

The genes are TRBV28 and TRBJ2-7, with D perhaps TRBD2 (6 bases). V shed 4 bases and J shed 7 bases, with 23 bases lying between them. The CDR3 extends over 16 amino acids. Germline loops: CDR1 MDHEN, CDR2 SYDVKM. CDR3 loop: CASSSPNSGNYNEQYF. CDR3 in DNA: TGTGCCAGCAGTTCGCCGAATAGCGGAAACTACAATGAGCAGTACTTC. Variable domain in full (rest from reference TRBV28 and TRBJ2-7): DVKVTQSSRYLVKRTGEKVFLECVQDMDHENMFWYRQDPGLGLRLIYFSYDVKMKEKGDIPEGYSVSREKKERFSLILESASTNQTSMYLCASSSPNSGNYNEQYFGPGTRLTVT.

This clonotype was seen a handful of times. CDR3 sequence (DNA): TGTGCCAGCAGTTACCTCCACGAGCAGTACTTC. Amino acids: CASSYLHEQYF. V gene TRBV6-5 combines with J gene TRBJ2-7; D gene unclear. The CDR3 totals 11 residues. Trimming shortened V by 2 bases and J by 5 bases, and 4 bases separated the two germline ends. The V gene's germline CDR1 is MNHEY and CDR2 SVGAGI.

For this clonotype: This could be a read error, since a much larger clone is one nucleotide away. The rearrangement uses TRBV7-2 and TRBJ2-3; D unresolved. Germline V gene lookup returns CDR1 SGHTA and CDR2 FQGNSA. The CDR3 length is 15 residues. Trimming left V 2 bases short and J 5 bases short, with 14 bases between. The CDR3 loop reads CASSLPPLGLDTQYF. The CDR3 DNA sequence: TGTGCCAGCAGCTTACCTCCCCTCGGTTTAGATACGCAGTATTTT.

Only a few counts were recorded for this clonotype. J is TRBJ2-5 and V is TRBV7-9; 7 bases fit TRBD1. The CDR3 is made up of 13 amino acids. In germline, CDR1 is SEHNR, CDR2 FQNEAQ (reference sequence). The junction had 14 bases not matched to a gene; V was cut back by 8 bases and J by 11 bases. The CDR3 spells CASRGQASNEQYF. In DNA form, the CDR3 reads TGTGCCAGCCGAGGACAGGCCTCTAATGAGCAGTACTTC.

The sample holds one count of this clonotype. J is TRBJ2-3 and V is TRBV6-1; 8 bases agree with TRBD1. The CDR3 sequence is 15 residues long. V was clipped by 5 bases and J by 3 bases; unmatched bases: 7. Germline V gene sequence: CDR1 MNHNS, CDR2 SASEGT. The CDR3 sequence is CASSLDRVPTDTQYF. The DNA for the CDR3 is TGTGCCAGCAGTTTGGACAGGGTCCCTACAGATACGCAGTATTTT.

The V gene is TRBV12-5, the J gene TRBJ1-1, with D possibly being TRBD1 (5 bases). V lost 2 bases to trimming and J lost 3 bases, with 7 bases between them. Germline lookup yields CDR1 LGHNT and CDR2 FRNRAP. The CDR3 runs to 13 residues. The CDR3 spells CASGLWGDTEAFF. CDR3 in DNA: TGTGCTAGTGGTTTGTGGGGGGACACTGAAGCTTTCTTT.